The 22 T cell receptor beta chains below all came from one sample that was sequenced in a study of T cells in Graves' hyperthyroidism and ophthalmopathy. RNA transcripts were the template for amplifying TCR beta CDR3 regions. First-round RT-PCR of the TCR CDR3 relied on the HTBI primer set. Via MiXCR, TCRdb re-called the multiplex PCR reads, giving one row per CDR3 protein. Of about 620,000 distinct CDR3 sequences in the sample, 15% to 20% were seen once. Sample: blood. The source is a woman aged 30 to 39 with Graves' hyperthyroidism.

This clonotype was seen repeatedly, ten times or more. The genes are TRBV28 and TRBJ2-3; 12 nucleotides match TRBD2. This CDR3 has 17 amino acids. Trimming removed 6 bases from V and 2 bases from J; junction bases left unmatched: 9. The germline V gene encodes CDR1 MDHEN and CDR2 SYDVKM. The CDR3 DNA sequence: TGTGCCAGCAGCACCCGTGGACTAGCGGGATACACAGATACGCAGTATTTT. Amino acid sequence: CASSTRGLAGYTDTQYF.

This clonotype was seen ten or more times. CDR3: CASSLLGGTAYQETQYF. Here the CDR3 DNA reads TGTGCCAGCAGTTTATTAGGCGGCACTGCGTACCAAGAGACCCAGTACTTC. The chain links TRBV28 to TRBJ2-5; no clear D gene. This CDR3 is built from 17 residues. The V end was cut by 1 base, the J end by 0 bases, with 15 bases between. Germline values: CDR1 MDHEN, CDR2 SYDVKM.

The table lists this clonotype with many counts. This chain connects TRBV6-1 to TRBJ2-6; D unresolved. Trimming left V 1 base short and J 4 bases short, with 8 bases between. CDR1 MNHNS and CDR2 SASEGT come from the germline V gene. The CDR3 totals 15 residues. The CDR3 protein is CASSEGAEGANVLTF. The CDR3 coding sequence is TGTGCCAGCAGTGAAGGGGCGGAAGGGGCCAACGTCCTGACTTTC.

This clonotype was counted many times. V is TRBV20-1 and J is TRBJ2-1; tentative D call: TRBD2 (6 bases). The CDR3 has 14 amino acids. The V and J ends lost 1 base and 1 base respectively, with 8 bases between them. Germline CDR1 and CDR2: DFQATT and SNEGSKA (reference sequence). The CDR3 reads CSARGGRSYNEQFF. The CDR3 bases are TGCAGTGCTAGAGGGGGGAGGTCCTACAATGAGCAGTTCTTC.

This clonotype was seen ten or more times. The V and J genes are TRBV28 and TRBJ1-5; no clear D gene. Germline CDR1 and CDR2: MDHEN and SYDVKM. The ends were cut back, 7 bases at V and 2 bases at J, with 18 bases in the middle. The CDR3 is 16 residues long. CDR3 protein: CASISGPYRGNQPQHF. The CDR3 DNA sequence: TGTGCCAGCATCTCGGGTCCCTATAGGGGCAATCAGCCCCAGCATTTT.

This clonotype was recorded at least ten times. The chain employs TRBV27 and TRBJ2-7; 9 nucleotides align to TRBD1. The CDR3 totals 14 residues. From germline, CDR1 is MNHEY and CDR2 SMNVEV (reference sequence). After removal of 5 bases from V and 3 bases from J, the junction contained 5 bases not matched to a gene. The CDR3 reads CASSPGGQGYEQYF. The CDR3 DNA sequence: TGTGCCAGCAGTCCCGGGGGACAGGGCTACGAGCAGTACTTC.

The rearrangement links TRBV2 to TRBJ2-1, with a tentative D call TRBD2 (6 bases). V lost 6 bases, J lost 8 bases, and 20 bases lay in between. CDR1 SNHLY and CDR2 FYNNEI come from the germline V gene. This CDR3 has 15 residues. The CDR3: CASRGVGSWRDEQFF. CDR3 nucleotides: TGTGCCAGCAGAGGGGTTGGGAGCTGGAGGGATGAGCAGTTCTTC. The full variable domain, rest sourced from reference TRBV2 and TRBJ2-1, is EPEVTQTPSHQVTQMGQEVILRCVPISNHLYFYWYRQILGQKVEFLVSFYNNEISEKSEIFDDQFSVERPDGSNFTLKIRSTKLEDSAMYFCASRGVGSWRDEQFFGPGTRLTVL.

This clonotype was seen only a few times. The chain employs TRBV6-5 and TRBJ1-6; a weak D match, TRBD1 (6 bases). The V gene's germline CDR1 is MNHEY and CDR2 SVGAGI. The CDR3 runs to 15 residues. Trimming took 2 bases from V and 3 from J, leaving 8 bases between them. The DNA for the CDR3 is TGTGCCAGCAGTTACGAAGGGGGCTATAATTCACCCCTCCACTTT. Amino acid sequence: CASSYEGGYNSPLHF.

This clonotype was picked up a small number of times. This rearrangement joins TRBV7-2 to TRBJ2-1, with TRBD2 identical over 12 bases. The CDR3 consists of 14 residues. The germline gives CDR1 SGHTA, CDR2 FQGNSA. J gave up 8 bases and V 4 bases, and 3 bases lay outside the gene matches. The CDR3 region is CASSSTSGRHEQFF. The CDR3 coding sequence is TGTGCCAGCAGCTCGACTAGCGGGAGACATGAGCAGTTCTTC.

The chain links TRBV20-1 to TRBJ2-3, with 8 bases that match TRBD1. CDR1 and CDR2 (germline): DFQATT, SNEGSKA (reference sequence). Trimming cost V 0 bases and J 2 bases; bases outside gene matches: 7. This CDR3 is built from 16 residues. This CDR3 is CSARDRGQGATDTQYF. The CDR3 region has the DNA TGCAGTGCTAGAGATAGGGGGCAGGGGGCCACAGATACGCAGTATTTT.

This clonotype was detected many times. The rearrangement uses TRBV12-3 or TRBV12-4 and TRBJ2-1; no clear D. This CDR3 is built from 14 residues. V lost 8 bases, J lost 2 bases, and 13 bases lay in between. The CDR3 here is CASSPGPPYNEQFF. CDR3 sequence (DNA): TGTGCCAGCTCCCCAGGTCCCCCCTACAATGAGCAGTTCTTC.

This clonotype was observed at least ten times. The chain links TRBV28 to TRBJ1-4, with no clear D. The CDR3 contains 11 residues. V was pared by 6 bases and J by 10 bases, with 9 bases between. CDR1 MDHEN and CDR2 SYDVKM come from the germline V gene. CDR3 coding DNA: TGTGCCAGCAGCGGGATTGGAAAACTGTTTTTT. Its protein product is CASSGIGKLFF.

V and J are TRBV11-2 and TRBJ1-2; D unresolved. This CDR3 region has 16 residues. The V gene lost 0 bases and the J gene lost 2 bases, with 13 bases spanning the gap. Germline lookup yields CDR1 SGHAT and CDR2 FQNNGV. The CDR3 sequence: CASSLDLRGRNYGYTF. CDR3 sequence (DNA): TGTGCCAGCAGCTTAGATCTGAGAGGCAGGAACTATGGCTACACCTTC.

This clonotype was observed many times. The chain carries TRBV6-1 and TRBJ2-5; D may match TRBD1 or TRBD2 (6 bases each). This CDR3 spans 15 amino acids. Germline assignment: CDR1 MNHNS and CDR2 SASEGT. Trimming pared 0 bases from V and 5 bases from J, leaving 13 bases between. The CDR3 is CASSEAGGWGETQYF. CDR3 bases: TGTGCCAGCAGTGAAGCGGGGGGCTGGGGGGAGACCCAGTACTTC.

The gene calls are TRBV30 and TRBJ2-1; tentatively, D is TRBD1 (6 bases). Germline CDR1 and CDR2: GTSNPN and SVGIG (reference sequence). V was shortened by 3 bases and J by 1 base, with 7 bases between the two germline ends. CDR3 length equals 13 residues. The CDR3 region is CAWSGTSYNEQFF. The CDR3 DNA reads as TGTGCCTGGAGCGGGACATCCTACAATGAGCAGTTCTTC.

This clonotype was seen at least ten times. The rearrangement joins TRBV5-8 to TRBJ2-1, with TRBD2 identical over 10 bases. The CDR3 has 15 residues. Germline CDR1 and CDR2: SGHTS and YDEGEE. Losses at the gene ends were 0 bases for V and 6 bases for J; bases not matched to a gene: 3. Here the CDR3 DNA reads TGTGCCAGCAGCTTGGAAGCGGGAGGGGTCAATGAGCAGTTCTTC. This translates into CASSLEAGGVNEQFF.

The rearrangement uses TRBV9 and TRBJ2-3; no clear D. The CDR3 totals 14 residues. Trimming removed 0 bases at V and 6 bases at J, with 11 bases between. Germline V gives CDR1 SGDLS, CDR2 YYNGEE. CDR3 DNA: TGTGCCAGCAGCGTAGGCAGTATAGGGGATACGCAGTATTTT. This sequence encodes CASSVGSIGDTQYF. The variable domain in full, completed from reference TRBV9 and TRBJ2-3, reads DSGVTQTPKHLITATGQRVTLRCSPRSGDLSVYWYQQSLDQGLQFLIQYYNGEERAKGNILERFSAQQFPDLHSELNLSSLELGDSALYFCASSVGSIGDTQYFGPGTRLTVL.

This clonotype was seen repeatedly, ten times or more. This chain connects TRBV2 to TRBJ2-1; the D is unclear. This CDR3 contains 13 residues. V lost 8 bases and J lost 10, with 18 bases in between. Germline V lookup: CDR1 SNHLY, CDR2 FYNNEI. The CDR3 nucleotides read TGTGCCAGCCTAGATCACTCTTACTCGGAGCAGTTCTTC. This sequence encodes CASLDHSYSEQFF.

The chain couples TRBV7-8 to TRBJ2-5; D is ambiguous. CDR1 and CDR2 (germline): SGHVS, FQNEAQ. The CDR3 spans 14 residues. Between the trimmed V and J ends, which lost 3 bases and 5 bases, there was a span of 13 bases. The CDR3 loop is CASSFPSQKETQYF. DNA for the CDR3: TGTGCCAGCAGCTTTCCCTCCCAGAAGGAGACCCAGTACTTC.

With regard to this clonotype: The conserved closing phenylalanine or tryptophan is absent in this CDR3, likely reflecting a read error. The rearrangement joins TRBV28 to TRBJ2-7; D remains ambiguous. The length of the CDR3 is 12 residues. CDR1 is MDHEN, CDR2 SYDVKM, per germline. The V gene lost 5 bases and the J gene lost 2 bases, with 7 bases spanning the gap. The CDR3 region has the DNA TGTGCCAGCAGTCTCCCCACCTACGAGCAGTACCTC. Translation: CASSLPTYEQYL.

This clonotype showed up just once. A much larger clone is a single base away; this may be a read error. The chain has TRBV14 and TRBJ2-1; tentative D call: TRBD1 (6 bases). The germline gives CDR1 SGHDN, CDR2 FVKESK. Trimming left V 5 bases short and J 8 bases short, with 16 bases between. The CDR3 loop spans 14 amino acids. CDR3 protein: CASSSWTEYDEQFF. DNA of the CDR3: TGTGCCAGCAGCTCGTGGACAGAATACGATGAGCAGTTCTTC.

The J gene is TRBJ1-2, the V gene TRBV28; D is unclear. The CDR3 is 12 amino acids. V dropped 7 bases and J dropped 4 bases, with 10 bases sitting between them. Germline CDR1 is MDHEN and CDR2 is SYDVKM. The CDR3 reads CASTTTSYGYTF. The CDR3 DNA sequence: TGTGCCAGCACCACGACCTCCTATGGCTACACCTTC.